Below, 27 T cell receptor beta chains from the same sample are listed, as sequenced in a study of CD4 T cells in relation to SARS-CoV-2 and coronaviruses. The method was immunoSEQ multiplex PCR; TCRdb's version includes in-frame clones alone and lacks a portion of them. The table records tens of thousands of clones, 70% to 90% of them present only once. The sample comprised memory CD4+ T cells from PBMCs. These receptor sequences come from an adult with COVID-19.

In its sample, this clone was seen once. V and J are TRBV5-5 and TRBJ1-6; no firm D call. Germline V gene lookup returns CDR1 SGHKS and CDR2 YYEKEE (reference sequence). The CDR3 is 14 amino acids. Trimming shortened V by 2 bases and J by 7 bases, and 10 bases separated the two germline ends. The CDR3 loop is CASSFDITNSPLHF. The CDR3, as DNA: TGTGCCAGCAGCTTCGACATTACAAATTCACCCCTCCACTTT.

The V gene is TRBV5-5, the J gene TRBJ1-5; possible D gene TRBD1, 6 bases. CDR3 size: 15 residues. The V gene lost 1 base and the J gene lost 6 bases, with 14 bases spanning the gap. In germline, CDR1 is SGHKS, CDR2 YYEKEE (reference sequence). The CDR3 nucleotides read TGTGCCAGCAGCTTGTTATCGGGGGGCGGTCAGCCCCAGCATTTT. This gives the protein CASSLLSGGGQPQHF.

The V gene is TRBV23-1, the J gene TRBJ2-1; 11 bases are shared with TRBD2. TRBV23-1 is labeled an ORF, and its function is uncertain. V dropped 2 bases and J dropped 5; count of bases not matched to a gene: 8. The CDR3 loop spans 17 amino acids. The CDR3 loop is CASSQRRTSGWDNEQFF. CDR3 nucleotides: TGCGCCAGCAGTCAACGTCGGACTAGCGGGTGGGACAATGAGCAGTTCTTC.

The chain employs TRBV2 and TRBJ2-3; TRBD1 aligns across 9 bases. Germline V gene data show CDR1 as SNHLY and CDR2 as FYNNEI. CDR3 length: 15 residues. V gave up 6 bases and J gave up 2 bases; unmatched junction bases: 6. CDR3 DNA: TGTGCCAGCAGCACAGGGGGCGCGTTCACAGATACGCAGTATTTT. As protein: CASSTGGAFTDTQYF. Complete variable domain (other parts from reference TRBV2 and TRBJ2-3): EPEVTQTPSHQVTQMGQEVILRCVPISNHLYFYWYRQILGQKVEFLVSFYNNEISEKSEIFDDQFSVERPDGSNFTLKIRSTKLEDSAMYFCASSTGGAFTDTQYFGPGTRLTVL.

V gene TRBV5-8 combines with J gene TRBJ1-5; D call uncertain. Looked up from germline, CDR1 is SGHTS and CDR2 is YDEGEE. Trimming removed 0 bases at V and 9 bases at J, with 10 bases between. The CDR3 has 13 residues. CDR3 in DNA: TGTGCCAGCAGCTTGGAACCTAGAGGGCCCCAGCATTTT. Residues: CASSLEPRGPQHF.

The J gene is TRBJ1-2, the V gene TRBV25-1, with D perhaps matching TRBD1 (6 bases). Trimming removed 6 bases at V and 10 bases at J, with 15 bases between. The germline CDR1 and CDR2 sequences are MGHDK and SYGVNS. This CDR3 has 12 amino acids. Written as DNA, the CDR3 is TGTGCCAGCAGCGGGACAACTTACCTCTACACCTTC. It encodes CASSGTTYLYTF.

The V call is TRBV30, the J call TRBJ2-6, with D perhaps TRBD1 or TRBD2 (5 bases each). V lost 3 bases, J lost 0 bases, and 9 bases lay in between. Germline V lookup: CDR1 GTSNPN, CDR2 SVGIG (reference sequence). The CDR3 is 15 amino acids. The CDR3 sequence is CAWSAGTSGANVLTF. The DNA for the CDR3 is TGTGCCTGGAGCGCTGGGACCTCTGGGGCCAACGTCCTGACTTTC.

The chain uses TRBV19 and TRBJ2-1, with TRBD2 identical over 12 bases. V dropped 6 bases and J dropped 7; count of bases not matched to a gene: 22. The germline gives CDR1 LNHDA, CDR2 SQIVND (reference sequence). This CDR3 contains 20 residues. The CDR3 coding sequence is TGTGCCAGTAGCTCCCTCGGCTTTTCTAGCGGGAGGGGGGGAGGTAATGAGCAGTTCTTC. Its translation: CASSSLGFSSGRGGGNEQFF. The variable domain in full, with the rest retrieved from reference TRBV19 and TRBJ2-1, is DGGITQSPKYLFRKEGQNVTLSCEQNLNHDAMYWYRQDPGQGLRLIYYSQIVNDFQKGDIAEGYSVSREKKESFPLTVTSAQKNPTAFYLCASSSLGFSSGRGGGNEQFFGPGTRLTVL.

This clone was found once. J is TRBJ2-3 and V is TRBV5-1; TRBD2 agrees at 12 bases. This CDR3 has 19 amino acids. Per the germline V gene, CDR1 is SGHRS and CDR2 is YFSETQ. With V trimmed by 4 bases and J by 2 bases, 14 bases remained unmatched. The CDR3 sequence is CASSTSGTSGSTNTDTQYF. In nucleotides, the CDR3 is TGCGCCAGCAGCACCTCCGGGACTAGCGGGTCAACAAACACAGATACGCAGTATTTT.

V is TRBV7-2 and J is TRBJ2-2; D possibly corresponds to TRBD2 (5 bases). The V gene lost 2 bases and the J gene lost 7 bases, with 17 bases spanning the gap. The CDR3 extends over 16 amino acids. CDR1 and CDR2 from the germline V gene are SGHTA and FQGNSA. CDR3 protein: CASSLISTRVVGELFF. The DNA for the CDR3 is TGTGCCAGCAGCTTAATTTCGACGCGGGTTGTCGGGGAGCTGTTTTTT.

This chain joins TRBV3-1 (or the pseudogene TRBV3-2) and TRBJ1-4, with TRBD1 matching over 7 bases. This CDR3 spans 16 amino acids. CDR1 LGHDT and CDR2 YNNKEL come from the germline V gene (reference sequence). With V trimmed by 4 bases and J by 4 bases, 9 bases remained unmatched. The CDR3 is CASSRSPGQINEKLFF. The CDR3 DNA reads TGTGCCAGCAGCCGTTCCCCGGGACAGATTAATGAAAAACTGTTTTTT.

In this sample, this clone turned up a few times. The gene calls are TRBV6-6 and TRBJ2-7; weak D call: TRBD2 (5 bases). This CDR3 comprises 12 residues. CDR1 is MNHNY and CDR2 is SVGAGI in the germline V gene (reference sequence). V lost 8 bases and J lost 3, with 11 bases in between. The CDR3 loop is CASGSIGYEQYF. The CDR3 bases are TGTGCCAGCGGGAGTATCGGCTACGAGCAGTACTTC.

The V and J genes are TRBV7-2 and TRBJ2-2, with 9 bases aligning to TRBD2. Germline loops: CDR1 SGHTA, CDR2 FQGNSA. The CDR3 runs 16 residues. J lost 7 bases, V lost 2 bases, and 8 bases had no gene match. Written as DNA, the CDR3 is TGTGCCAGCAGCTTAAGGGCTAGCGGGACGAGCGGGGAGCTGTTTTTT. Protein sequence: CASSLRASGTSGELFF.

DNA for the CDR3: TGCGCCAGCAGCCAAGATTTCGCCCGGTGGGACGCTGAAGCTTTCTTT. It encodes CASSQDFARWDAEAFF. The chain carries TRBV4-1 and TRBJ1-1; D may be TRBD1 (5 bases). The CDR3 covers 16 residues. Germline CDR1 MGHRA, CDR2 YSYEKL. The V end lost 0 bases, the J end lost 6 bases, and 17 bases lay between the germline ends.

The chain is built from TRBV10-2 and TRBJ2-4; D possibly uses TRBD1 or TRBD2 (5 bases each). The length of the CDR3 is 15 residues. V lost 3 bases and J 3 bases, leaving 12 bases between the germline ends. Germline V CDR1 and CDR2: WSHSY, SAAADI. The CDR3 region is CASSEYRGDKNIQYF. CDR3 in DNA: TGCGCCAGCAGTGAATACAGAGGGGACAAAAACATTCAGTACTTC.

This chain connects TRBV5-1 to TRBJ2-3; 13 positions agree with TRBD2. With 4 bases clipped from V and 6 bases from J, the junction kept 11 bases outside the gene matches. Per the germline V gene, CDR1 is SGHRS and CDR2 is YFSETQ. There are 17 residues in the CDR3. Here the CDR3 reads CASSRIRLAGGLDTQYF. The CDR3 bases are TGCGCCAGCAGCCGTATAAGACTAGCGGGAGGTCTTGATACGCAGTATTTT. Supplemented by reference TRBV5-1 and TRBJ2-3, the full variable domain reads KAGVTQTPRYLIKTRGQQVTLSCSPISGHRSVSWYQQTPGQGLQFLFEYFSETQRNKGNFPGRFSGRQFSNSRSEMNVSTLELGDSALYLCASSRIRLAGGLDTQYFGPGTRLTVL.

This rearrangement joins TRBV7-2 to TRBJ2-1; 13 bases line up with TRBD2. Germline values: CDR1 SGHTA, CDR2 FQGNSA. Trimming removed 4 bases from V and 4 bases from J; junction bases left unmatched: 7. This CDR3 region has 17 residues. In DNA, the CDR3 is TGTGCCAGCAGCTCCCTACTAGCGGGAGGGTGGTACAATGAGCAGTTCTTC. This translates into CASSSLLAGGWYNEQFF. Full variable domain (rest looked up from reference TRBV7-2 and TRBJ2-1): GAGVSQSPSNKVTEKGKDVELRCDPISGHTALYWYRQSLGQGLEFLIYFQGNSAPDKSGLPSDRFSAERTGGSVSTLTIQRTQQEDSAVYLCASSSLLAGGWYNEQFFGPGTRLTVL.

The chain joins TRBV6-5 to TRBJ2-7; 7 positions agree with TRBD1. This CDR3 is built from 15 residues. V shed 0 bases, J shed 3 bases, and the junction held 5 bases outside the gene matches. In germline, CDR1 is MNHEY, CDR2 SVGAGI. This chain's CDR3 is CASSYSAWTGYEQYF. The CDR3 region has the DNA TGTGCCAGCAGTTACTCAGCTTGGACAGGCTACGAGCAGTACTTC.

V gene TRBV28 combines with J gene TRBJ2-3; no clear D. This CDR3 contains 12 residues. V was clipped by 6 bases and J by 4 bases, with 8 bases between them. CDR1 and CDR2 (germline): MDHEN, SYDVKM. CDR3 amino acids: CASSLVADTQYF. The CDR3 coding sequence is TGTGCCAGCAGCCTTGTGGCAGATACGCAGTATTTT. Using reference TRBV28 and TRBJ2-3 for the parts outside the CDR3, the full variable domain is DVKVTQSSRYLVKRTGEKVFLECVQDMDHENMFWYRQDPGLGLRLIYFSYDVKMKEKGDIPEGYSVSREKKERFSLILESASTNQTSMYLCASSLVADTQYFGPGTRLTVL.

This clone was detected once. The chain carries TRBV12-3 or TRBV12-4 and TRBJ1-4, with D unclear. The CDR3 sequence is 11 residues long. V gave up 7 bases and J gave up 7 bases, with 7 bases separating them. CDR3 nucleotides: TGTGCCAGCAAGATCGGTGAAAAACTGTTTTTT. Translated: CASKIGEKLFF.

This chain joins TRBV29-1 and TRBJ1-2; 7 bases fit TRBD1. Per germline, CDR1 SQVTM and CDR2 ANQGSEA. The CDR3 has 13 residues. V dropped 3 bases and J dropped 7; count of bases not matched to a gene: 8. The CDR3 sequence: CSVDHQGVGGYTF. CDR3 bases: TGCAGCGTTGACCACCAGGGGGTGGGTGGCTACACCTTC.

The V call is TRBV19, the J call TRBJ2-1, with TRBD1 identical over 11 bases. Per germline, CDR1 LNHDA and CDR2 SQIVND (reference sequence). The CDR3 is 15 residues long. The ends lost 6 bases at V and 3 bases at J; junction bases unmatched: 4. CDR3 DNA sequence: TGTGCCAGTAGAACCGGGACAGGGGGCTACAATGAGCAGTTCTTC. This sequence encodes CASRTGTGGYNEQFF.

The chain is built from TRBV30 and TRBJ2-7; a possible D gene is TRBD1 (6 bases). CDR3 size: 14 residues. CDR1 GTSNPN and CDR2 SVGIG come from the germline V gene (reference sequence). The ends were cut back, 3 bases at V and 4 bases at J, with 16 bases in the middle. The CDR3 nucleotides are TGTGCCTGGAGGAGGTCAGGGGTGAGGTACGAGCAGTACTTC. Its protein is CAWRRSGVRYEQYF.

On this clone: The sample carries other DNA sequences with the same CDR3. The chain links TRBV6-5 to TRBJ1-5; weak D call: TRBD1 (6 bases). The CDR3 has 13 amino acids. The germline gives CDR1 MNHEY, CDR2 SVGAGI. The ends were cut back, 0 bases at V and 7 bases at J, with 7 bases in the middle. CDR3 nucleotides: TGTGCCAGCAGTTACTCCAGGGGCCAGCCCCAGCATTTT. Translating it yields CASSYSRGQPQHF.

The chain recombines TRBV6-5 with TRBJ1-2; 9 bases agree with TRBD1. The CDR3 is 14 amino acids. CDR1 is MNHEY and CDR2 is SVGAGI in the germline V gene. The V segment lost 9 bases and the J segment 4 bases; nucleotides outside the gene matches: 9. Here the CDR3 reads CASGQDRGFYGYTF. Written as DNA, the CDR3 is TGTGCCAGTGGCCAGGACAGGGGATTCTATGGCTACACCTTC.

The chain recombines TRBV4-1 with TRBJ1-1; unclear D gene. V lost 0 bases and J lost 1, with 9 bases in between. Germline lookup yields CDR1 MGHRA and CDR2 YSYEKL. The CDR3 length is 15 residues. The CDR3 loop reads CASSQDRLGNTEAFF. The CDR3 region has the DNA TGCGCCAGCAGCCAAGATCGACTCGGGAACACTGAAGCTTTCTTT.

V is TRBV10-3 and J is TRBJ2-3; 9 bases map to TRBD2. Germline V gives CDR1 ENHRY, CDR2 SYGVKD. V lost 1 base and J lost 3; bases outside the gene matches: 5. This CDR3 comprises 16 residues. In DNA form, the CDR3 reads TGTGCCATCAGTGAGTGGGGACTAGCTAGAACAGATACGCAGTATTTT. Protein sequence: CAISEWGLARTDTQYF.